This T cell receptor beta chain derives from a study of identical twins. This clonotype was seen more than once but under ten times. V lost 1 base, J lost 3 bases, and 10 bases lay in between. CDR3 length equals 15 residues. Germline V gene sequence: CDR1 MGHRA, CDR2 YSYEKL. TCRdb analysed the 5' RACE reads with MiXCR anew, one entry per CDR3 protein. The table lists 300,000 to 350,000 distinct CDR3 sequences, over 9% of them singletons, with 7.2% in the top ten. These data were also filed under a second study, of yellow fever vaccine responses in identical twins.

This sequence joins TRBV4-1 and TRBJ1-5, with D possibly being TRBD1 (5 bases). The sample comprised CD8+ T cells sorted from blood. The TCR sequence derives from a woman under 30 in good health. CDR3 amino acids: CASSQGTGFNQPQHF. The CDR3 region has the DNA TGCGCCAGCAGCCAAGGCACAGGTTTCAATCAGCCCCAGCATTTT.